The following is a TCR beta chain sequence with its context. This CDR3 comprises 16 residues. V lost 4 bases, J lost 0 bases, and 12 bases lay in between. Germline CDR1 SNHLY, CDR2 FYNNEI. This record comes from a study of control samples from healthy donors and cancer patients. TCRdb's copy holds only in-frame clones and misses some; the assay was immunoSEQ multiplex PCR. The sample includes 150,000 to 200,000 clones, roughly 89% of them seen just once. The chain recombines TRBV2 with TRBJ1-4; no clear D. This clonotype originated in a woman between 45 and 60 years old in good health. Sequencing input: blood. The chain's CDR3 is CASSGTAVATNEKLFF. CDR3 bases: TGTGCCAGCAGTGGTACAGCGGTAGCAACTAATGAAAAACTGTTTTTT.